This is a list of T cell receptor beta chains from one sample in a study of shared clonotypes between healthy human individuals. Here immunoSEQ multiplex PCR was the method, and the copy in TCRdb shows in-frame clones only, minus some. The table lists roughly 2.5 million clones, just over 90% of them singletons. Material for sequencing was naive CD4+ T cells sorted from blood. The receptors originated from a man between 18 and 29 years old in good health. The CDR3 runs from the conserved cysteine through the conserved F or W. Each record gives: J gene, V gene, clone size, D gene, CDR3 protein, CDR3 DNA. The D gene is left open where the match is weak. Some rows have no size entry. The others give once, few or many, or a class for an expanded clone.

TRBJ1-1 | TRBV2 | few | - | CASSEVLTTEAFF | TGTGCCAGCAGTGAGGTTCTGACCACTGAAGCTTTCTTT
TRBJ2-1 | TRBV5-4 | - | TRBD2 | CASSLALAGVDEQFF | TGTGCCAGCAGCTTGGCTCTAGCGGGAGTGGATGAGCAGTTCTTC
TRBJ2-1 | TRBV19 | - | TRBD2 | CASSIVTGGANEQFF | TGTGCCAGTAGTATCGTTACGGGAGGGGCCAATGAGCAGTTCTTC
TRBJ2-2 | TRBV30 | - | TRBD2 | CAWSRSGVNTGELFF | TGTGCCTGGAGTAGGAGCGGGGTGAACACCGGGGAGCTGTTTTTT
TRBJ1-2 | TRBV18 | - | - | CASSAGVDYGYTF | TGTGCCAGCTCAGCAGGGGTTGACTATGGCTACACCTTC
TRBJ2-7 | TRBV14 | - | - | CASSQTHEQYF | TGTGCCAGCAGCCAAACCCACGAGCAGTACTTC
TRBJ2-1 | TRBV19 | - | TRBD2 | CASSTLAGEYNEQFF | TGTGCCAGTAGCACACTAGCGGGAGAGTACAATGAGCAGTTCTTC
TRBJ2-1 | TRBV19 | once | - | CASSRRDKTSYNEQFF | TGTGCCAGTAGTAGGCGGGACAAGACCTCCTACAATGAGCAGTTCTTC
TRBJ2-2 | TRBV7-2 | - | TRBD2 | CASSPMVAGAGELFF | TGTGCCAGCAGCCCGATGGTAGCGGGAGCCGGGGAGCTGTTTTTT
TRBJ1-5 | TRBV6-5 | - | - | CASSYKEGQPQHF | TGTGCCAGCAGTTATAAGGAGGGTCAGCCCCAGCATTTT
TRBJ2-3 | TRBV11-2 | - | TRBD2 | CASSRSARGAGDTQYF | TGTGCCAGCAGCCGATCCGCGCGGGGGGCGGGGGATACGCAGTATTTT
TRBJ1-5 | TRBV5-5 | - | - | CASSSSERSQPQHF | TGTGCCAGCAGCTCGTCGGAGAGGTCCCAGCCCCAGCATTTT
TRBJ1-2 | TRBV6-1 | - | - | CASSPDNYGYTF | TGTGCCAGCAGTCCGGACAACTATGGCTACACCTTC
TRBJ2-1 | TRBV18 | - | TRBD2 | CASSPPVLALGNEQFF | TGTGCCAGCTCACCACCTGTACTAGCGCTCGGCAATGAGCAGTTCTTC
TRBJ2-1 | TRBV7-9 | - | TRBD2 | CASSLGASGVSNEQFF | TGTGCCAGCAGCTTAGGGGCTAGCGGGGTCAGCAATGAGCAGTTCTTC
TRBJ2-2 | TRBV28 | - | - | CASRSGAPGELFF | TGTGCCAGCAGGTCAGGGGCGCCCGGGGAGCTGTTTTTT
TRBJ2-5 | TRBV6-5 | - | - | CASSYSGGFQETQYF | TGTGCCAGCAGTTACTCTGGGGGCTTTCAAGAGACCCAGTACTTC
TRBJ1-4 | TRBV30 | - | - | CAWSSPSRLINEKLFF | TGTGCCTGGAGTTCCCCGAGTCGATTAATCAATGAAAAACTGTTTTTT